A selection of T cell receptor beta chains follows, all from one sample in a study of cytomegalovirus exposure and HLA in healthy donors. Using immunoSEQ multiplex PCR, the repertoire was profiled, and TCRdb retains in-frame clones only, with some absent. The sample consists of 100,000 to 150,000 clones, around 77% of them appearing once. The specimen was PBMCs. The source is a man aged 18 to 30 in good health and CMV-seropositive. Both conserved end residues are part of each CDR3. The D gene is left open where the match is weak. Clone size is not always given. Where it is, it says once, few, many or a class for expanded clones.

V,J,length,D,size,CDR3,DNA
TRBV15,TRBJ1-2,17,NA,NA,CATSRDPTIGENYGYTF,TGTGCCACCAGCAGAGATCCTACGATCGGAGAAAACTATGGCTACACCTTC
TRBV6-1,TRBJ2-5,12,TRBD2,NA,CASSEGLAGEYF,TGTGCCAGCAGTGAAGGGCTAGCGGGGGAGTACTTC
TRBV5-7,TRBJ1-1,13,NA,NA,CALWPGGSTEAFF,TGTGCCCTCTGGCCCGGCGGGAGCACTGAAGCTTTCTTT
TRBV2,TRBJ1-4,14,NA,NA,CASSDRHGNEKLFF,TGTGCCAGCAGCGACCGACACGGAAATGAAAAACTGTTTTTT
TRBV11-2,TRBJ1-3,19,TRBD1,NA,CASSLTLLGTGTSGNTIYF,TGTGCCAGCAGCTTAACCCTCCTCGGGACAGGGACCTCTGGAAACACCATATATTTT
TRBV5-1,TRBJ2-5,16,NA,NA,CASSLVGKPYQETQYF,TGCGCCAGCAGCTTAGTCGGGAAACCGTACCAAGAGACCCAGTACTTC
TRBV19,TRBJ1-3,16,NA,NA,CASSNLWDNSGNTIYF,TGTGCCAGTAGTAACCTGTGGGACAACTCTGGAAACACCATATATTTT
TRBV6-5,TRBJ1-5,12,NA,few,CATGGLYQPQHF,TGTGCCACCGGGGGACTTTATCAGCCCCAGCATTTT
TRBV12-5,TRBJ2-1,16,NA,NA,CASGLAPGPRVNEQFF,TGTGCTAGTGGTTTGGCACCGGGTCCTAGAGTAAATGAGCAGTTCTTC
TRBV29-1,TRBJ1-1,12,NA,NA,CSVGGRGTEAFF,TGCAGCGTTGGGGGCAGGGGAACTGAAGCTTTCTTT